What follows is one TCR beta chain and its context. The deep-level immunoSEQ assay was used. Libraries were prepared by immunoSEQ multiplex PCR; TCRdb keeps only in-frame clonotypes and omits some of them. The sample shows millions of clones, more than 90% of them seen only once. The V gene's germline CDR1 is MNHEY and CDR2 SMNVEV (reference sequence). The V segment lost 5 bases and the J segment 1 base; nucleotides outside the gene matches: 6. The CDR3 loop spans 15 amino acids. Adult donors, all healthy and HIV-negative, had no recent acute infections or vaccinations. The data derive from a study of shared clonotypes between healthy human individuals.

The receptor was isolated from a man aged 18 to 30 in good health. The source material was naive CD4+ T cells sorted from blood. Subset reported: CD45RA+ positively selected. The chain has TRBV27 and TRBJ1-1, with TRBD1 matching over 8 bases. The CDR3 coding sequence is TGTGCCAGCAGTCGACTACAGGGGGAGAACACTGAAGCTTTCTTT. Protein: CASSRLQGENTEAFF.